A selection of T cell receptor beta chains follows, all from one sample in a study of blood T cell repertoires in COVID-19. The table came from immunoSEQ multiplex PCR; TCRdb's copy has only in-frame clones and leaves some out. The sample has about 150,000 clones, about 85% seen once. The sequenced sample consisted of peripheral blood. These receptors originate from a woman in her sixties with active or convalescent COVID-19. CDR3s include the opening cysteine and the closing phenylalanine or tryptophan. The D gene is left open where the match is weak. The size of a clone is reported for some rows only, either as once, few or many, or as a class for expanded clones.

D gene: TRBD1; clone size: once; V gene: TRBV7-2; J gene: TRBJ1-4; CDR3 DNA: TGTGCCAGCAGCCAGGGGACAGGGGAAGAAAAACTGTTTTTT; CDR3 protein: CASSQGTGEEKLFF
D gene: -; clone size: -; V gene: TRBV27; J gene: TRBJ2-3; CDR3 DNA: TGTGCCAGCCGAAACGGGGGTGCAGTCCCAGATACGCAGTATTTT; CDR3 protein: CASRNGGAVPDTQYF
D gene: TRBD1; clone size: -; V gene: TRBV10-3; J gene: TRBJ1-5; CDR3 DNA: TGTGCCGTTGGCCGACAGGGAAACAATCAGCCCCAGCATTTT; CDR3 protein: CAVGRQGNNQPQHF
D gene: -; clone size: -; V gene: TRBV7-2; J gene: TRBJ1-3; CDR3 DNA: TGTGCCAGCAGCTTATATGGTCGACAGAGCTCTGGAAACACCATATATTTT; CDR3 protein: CASSLYGRQSSGNTIYF
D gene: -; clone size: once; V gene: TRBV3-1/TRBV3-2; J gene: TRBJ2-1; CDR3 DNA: TGTGCCAGCAGTCCCGACTACTTTGGCGGCTCCTACAATGAGCAGTTCTTC; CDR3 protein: CASSPDYFGGSYNEQFF
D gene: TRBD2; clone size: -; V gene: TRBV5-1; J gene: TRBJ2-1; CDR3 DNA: TGCGCCAGCAGCTTAGCGGGGGGGCGGGGAAATGAGCAGTTCTTC; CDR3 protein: CASSLAGGRGNEQFF
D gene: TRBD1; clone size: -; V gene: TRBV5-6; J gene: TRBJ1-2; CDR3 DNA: TGTGCCAGCAGCTCAAGGACAGGCGACTATGGCTACACCTTC; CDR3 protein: CASSSRTGDYGYTF
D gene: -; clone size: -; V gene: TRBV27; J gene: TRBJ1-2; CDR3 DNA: TGTGCCAGCAGTGGCAGGGCCCCTTTTAGGGGCTACACCTTC; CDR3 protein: CASSGRAPFRGYTF
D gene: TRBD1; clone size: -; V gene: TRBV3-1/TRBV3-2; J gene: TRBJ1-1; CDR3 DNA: TGTGCCAGCAGCCAACAACAGGGGATCCCTGAAGCTTTCTTT; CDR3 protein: CASSQQQGIPEAFF
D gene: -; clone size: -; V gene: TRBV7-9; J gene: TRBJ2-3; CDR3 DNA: TGTGCCAGCAGCGGTACAGGGTCGGGATCAGATACGCAGTATTTT; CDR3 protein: CASSGTGSGSDTQYF
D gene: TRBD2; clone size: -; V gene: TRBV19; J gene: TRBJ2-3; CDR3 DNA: TGTGCCAGTAGTATAGTCCTAATGAGACTAGCGGGCACAGATACGCAGTATTTT; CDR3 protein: CASSIVLMRLAGTDTQYF
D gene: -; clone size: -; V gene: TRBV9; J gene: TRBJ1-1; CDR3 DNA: TGTGCCAGCAGCGTAGAACAGTCAGGGGACACTGAAGCTTTCTTT; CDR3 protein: CASSVEQSGDTEAFF
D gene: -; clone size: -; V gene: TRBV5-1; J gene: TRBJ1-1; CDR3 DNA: TGCGCCAGCAGCTCCGAACCCTCAGGGCGGAACACTGAAGCTTTCTTT; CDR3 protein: CASSSEPSGRNTEAFF
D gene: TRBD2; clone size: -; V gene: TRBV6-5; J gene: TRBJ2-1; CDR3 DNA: TGTGCCAGCAGTTACGGCCTGGCGGGGGGGCCTAATGAGCAGTTCTTC; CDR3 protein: CASSYGLAGGPNEQFF
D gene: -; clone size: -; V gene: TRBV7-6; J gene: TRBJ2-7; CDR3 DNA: TGTGCCAGCAGCTTAGCCCCTTTACCGCGCTACGAGCAGTACTTC; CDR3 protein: CASSLAPLPRYEQYF
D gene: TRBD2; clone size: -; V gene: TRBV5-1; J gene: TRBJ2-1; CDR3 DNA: TGCGCCAGCAGCTTGGGAGCGGGGGGGCCGAATGAGCAGTTCTTC; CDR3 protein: CASSLGAGGPNEQFF
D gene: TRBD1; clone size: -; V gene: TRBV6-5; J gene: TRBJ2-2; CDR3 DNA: TGTGCCAGCAGACCCCAGGGGGCGAGCACCGGGGAGCTGTTTTTT; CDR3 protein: CASRPQGASTGELFF
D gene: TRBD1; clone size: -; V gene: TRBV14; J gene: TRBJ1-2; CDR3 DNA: TGTGCCAGCAGCTATACCCGGGACAGGCCTGGCTATGGCTACACCTTC; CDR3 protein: CASSYTRDRPGYGYTF
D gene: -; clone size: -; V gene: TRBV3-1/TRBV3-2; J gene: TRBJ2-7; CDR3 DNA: TGTGCCAGCAGCCAAGCCCCAGGGATCTTCTACGAGCAGTACTTC; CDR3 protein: CASSQAPGIFYEQYF
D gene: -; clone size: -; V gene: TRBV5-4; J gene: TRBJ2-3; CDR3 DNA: TGTGCCAGCAGCCTAGGGGAAGTAAGCGTTGGCACAGATACGCAGTATTTT; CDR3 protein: CASSLGEVSVGTDTQYF
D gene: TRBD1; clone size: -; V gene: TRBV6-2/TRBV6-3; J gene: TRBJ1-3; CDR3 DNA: TGTGCCAGCAGTTACTCAATTATGGGACAGGCGACTTCTGGAAACACCATATATTTT; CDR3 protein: CASSYSIMGQATSGNTIYF